Below, one T cell receptor beta chain is given with its context. The sample belongs to a study of blood T cell repertoires in COVID-19. Study-wide context: Donors in the United States, Italy and Spain gave samples during acute or convalescent COVID-19.

Participants, about 18 to 90 years old, spanned fewer than 30 US areas. People in the exposed group encountered a COVID-19 case within 2 weeks before entering the study. V lost 5 bases to trimming and J lost 4 bases; unmatched junction nucleotides: 8. Germline V CDR1 and CDR2: SEHNR, FQNEAQ (reference sequence). CDR3 size: 15 residues. Source study methods: Amplification of reference gene primers was used by the study to estimate nucleated cell counts. Assay: immunoSEQ multiplex PCR; the TCRdb copy retains only in-frame clones and omits some. V and J calls and clone size are those listed in that table; D and trimming were worked out from the DNA. This table has 270,000 or so clones, approximately 90% appearing once.

Sample: PBMCs or T cells enriched from blood (not recorded which). This sequence joins TRBV7-9 and TRBJ1-1; 9 bases map to TRBD1. The source is a man aged 40-50 years who had been exposed to COVID-19. The CDR3 DNA follows: TGTGCCAGCAGCCCGCAGACAGGGGGTGGCACTGAAGCTTTCTTT. The encoded protein is CASSPQTGGGTEAFF.